This TCR beta chain stems from a study of T-cell memory formation after mild COVID-19. The CDR3 covers 13 residues. From germline, CDR1 is MNHEY and CDR2 SVGEGT. In TCRdb, the 5' RACE reads were re-called with MiXCR into one record per CDR3 protein. This sample has a few hundred thousand distinct CDR3 sequences, with roughly a fifth found just once. The receptor's source is a man aged 18 to 30 who had mild COVID-19 (a few samples of this study predate the infection). Cell type and time point are not known. The material sequenced was PBMCs or a T cell subset sorted from them (not recorded which). This rearrangement joins TRBV6-2 or TRBV6-3 to TRBJ2-1; D possibly corresponds to TRBD2 (5 bases). CDR3 protein: CGTQRNSYNEQFF. The CDR3 bases are TGTGGCACGCAGCGGAACTCCTACAATGAGCAGTTCTTC.